The entry below describes one T cell receptor (beta chain). Its antigen is unidentified. Trimming at V came to 6 bases and at J to 3 bases, leaving 15 bases not matched to a gene. Per the germline V gene, CDR1 is SGHVS and CDR2 is FQNEAQ. The CDR3 is 17 amino acids. This specimen belongs to a study of T cells in Graves' hyperthyroidism and ophthalmopathy. Whole-study findings and limits: The model foresaw ophthalmopathy a median around 6 months prior to onset.

From RNA transcripts, TCR beta CDR3 regions were amplified. The HTBI primer set was used in a first-round RT-PCR of the TCR CDR3. TCRdb reprocessed the multiplex PCR reads via MiXCR and lists one record per CDR3 protein. The table includes approximately 48,000 distinct CDR3 sequences, around 48% detected once. The receptor was derived from a woman aged 45-60 years with Graves' hyperthyroidism. V is TRBV7-8 and J is TRBJ2-7, with 9 nucleotides matching TRBD2. The sequencing input was peripheral blood or thyroid tissue (not recorded which). The DNA for the CDR3 is TGTGCCAGCAGTCCGAATACAGGGCTAGCGGGAATCTACGAGCAGTACTTC. It encodes CASSPNTGLAGIYEQYF.